Below are 26 T cell receptor beta chains sequenced from a single sample in a study of shared clonotypes between healthy human individuals. Using immunoSEQ multiplex PCR, the repertoire was profiled, and TCRdb retains in-frame clones only, with some absent. The table has around 2.5 million clones, 93% seen once. The source material was naive CD4+ T cells from PBMCs. Described subset: CD45RA+ positively selected. The receptors originated from a man between 18 and 35 years old in good health. Some clones in this sample may be carry-over from other donors' samples.

The chain combines TRBV18 with TRBJ1-2; tentatively, D is TRBD1 (6 bases). CDR1 is KGHSH and CDR2 is LQKENI in the germline V gene. Trimming shortened V by 1 base and J by 2 bases, and 17 bases separated the two germline ends. The CDR3 extends over 17 amino acids. Here the CDR3 DNA reads TGTGCCAGCTCACCACTCGATAGGGTCGGGGGCAACTATGGCTACACCTTC. It specifies CASSPLDRVGGNYGYTF. The full variable domain, rest sourced from reference TRBV18 and TRBJ1-2, is NAGVMQNPRHLVRRRGQEARLRCSPMKGHSHVYWYRQLPEEGLKFMVYLQKENIIDESGMPKERFSAEFPKEGPSILRIQQVVRGDSAAYFCASSPLDRVGGNYGYTFGSGTRLTVV.

The rearrangement links TRBV9 to TRBJ2-1; D remains unclear. CDR1 and CDR2 from the germline V gene are SGDLS and YYNGEE. This CDR3 has 13 amino acids. V gave up 2 bases and J gave up 9 bases, with 12 bases separating them. CDR3 region: CASSVGLWSEQFF. The CDR3 bases are TGTGCCAGCAGCGTGGGGTTATGGTCTGAGCAGTTCTTC.

The gene calls are TRBV5-1 and TRBJ2-7, with TRBD1 identical over 7 bases. The CDR3 runs to 14 residues. CDR1 and CDR2 (germline): SGHRS, YFSETQ. J lost 7 bases, V lost 3 bases, and 10 bases had no gene match. The CDR3 DNA follows: TGCGCCAGCAGCTACGGACAGGCGAGAGGTGAGCAGTACTTC. Encoded protein: CASSYGQARGEQYF.

The chain joins TRBV28 to TRBJ1-2; no firm D call. This CDR3 contains 13 residues. V was cut by 4 bases and J by 2 bases, with 8 bases left in between. Germline CDR1 and CDR2: MDHEN and SYDVKM. DNA for the CDR3: TGTGCCAGCAGTTCCTACGGAAACTATGGCTACACCTTC. Encoded protein: CASSSYGNYGYTF.

The genes are TRBV28 and TRBJ1-1; D not resolved. The CDR3 extends over 13 amino acids. Looked up from germline, CDR1 is MDHEN and CDR2 is SYDVKM. V was cut by 4 bases and J by 3 bases, with 9 bases left in between. CDR3 protein: CASSSQLYTEAFF. DNA for the CDR3: TGTGCCAGCAGTTCCCAGCTATACACTGAAGCTTTCTTT.

J is TRBJ2-7 and V is TRBV6-5; perhaps TRBD2 as D (6 bases). There are 15 residues in the CDR3. The V gene lost 0 bases and the J gene lost 3 bases, with 12 bases spanning the gap. Germline values: CDR1 MNHEY, CDR2 SVGAGI. DNA of the CDR3: TGTGCCAGCAGTTACTCCGTGGAGGGGTACTACGAGCAGTACTTC. This sequence encodes CASSYSVEGYYEQYF.

The chain links TRBV27 to TRBJ2-7; D possibly corresponds to TRBD1 (6 bases). Germline V gene lookup returns CDR1 MNHEY and CDR2 SMNVEV (reference sequence). The germline V and J ends were trimmed by 6 bases and 5 bases, with 29 bases remaining between them. This CDR3 is built from 18 residues. The CDR3 DNA reads TGTGCCAGCAGCCGTACTATTCGGGTGGGGGCAAATTCGCACGAGCAGTACTTC. Its protein is CASSRTIRVGANSHEQYF.

The chain couples TRBV20-1 to TRBJ2-7; 8 bases are a match to TRBD2. The CDR3 is 10 amino acids. Germline V CDR1 and CDR2: DFQATT, SNEGSKA (reference sequence). The CDR3 bases are TGCAATCCGGGGGGGCACGAGCAGTACTTC. It is translated as CNPGGHEQYF.

The J gene is TRBJ2-3, the V gene TRBV19; D is unclear. Trimming took 1 base from V and 5 from J, leaving 16 bases between them. Germline CDR1 and CDR2: LNHDA and SQIVND (reference sequence). The CDR3 contains 16 residues. CDR3 region: CASSIGQTERGDTQYF. DNA of the CDR3: TGTGCCAGTAGTATAGGCCAGACCGAGCGTGGAGATACGCAGTATTTT.

The chain couples TRBV5-1 to TRBJ2-1; 10 nucleotides agree with TRBD2. This CDR3 is built from 14 residues. Germline V gene sequence: CDR1 SGHRS, CDR2 YFSETQ. J lost 4 bases, V lost 7 bases, and 5 bases had no gene match. The CDR3 nucleotides read TGCGCCAGCGCAGTAGCGGGAGGATACAATGAGCAGTTCTTC. As protein: CASAVAGGYNEQFF.

This chain connects TRBV6-5 to TRBJ1-2; TRBD1 matches 9 bases. The CDR3 covers 13 residues. Germline V gives CDR1 MNHEY, CDR2 SVGAGI. V was pared by 6 bases and J by 7 bases, with 6 bases of the junction left unmatched. The CDR3 loop is CASSSGTGIGYTF. CDR3 bases: TGTGCCAGCAGCTCCGGGACAGGGATTGGCTACACCTTC.

The chain has TRBV5-1 and TRBJ2-7; 9 positions match TRBD2. Germline V CDR1 and CDR2: SGHRS, YFSETQ. The CDR3 runs to 15 residues. After removal of 4 bases from V and 2 bases from J, the junction contained 7 bases not matched to a gene. The DNA for the CDR3 is TGCGCCAGCAGCCCAACTAGCGGGCGAACCTACGAGCAGTACTTC. Amino acid sequence: CASSPTSGRTYEQYF.

The chain employs TRBV4-1 and TRBJ1-2, with D tentatively TRBD1 (6 bases). This CDR3 has 15 amino acids. Germline loops: CDR1 MGHRA, CDR2 YSYEKL. Trimming removed 2 bases at V and 6 bases at J, with 16 bases between. The CDR3 spells CASSQSGAGGNGYTF. The CDR3 DNA reads TGCGCCAGCAGCCAATCGGGGGCGGGGGGCAATGGCTACACCTTC.

This clone has just one count. The gene calls are TRBV5-1 and TRBJ2-5; the D gene is possibly TRBD1 (6 bases). The V end was cut by 4 bases, the J end by 3 bases, with 10 bases between. This CDR3 has 13 residues. Germline loops: CDR1 SGHRS, CDR2 YFSETQ. The CDR3 DNA follows: TGCGCCAGCAGCCTGAAGGGGGAAGAGACCCAGTACTTC. Protein: CASSLKGEETQYF.

This chain links TRBV4-3 with TRBJ2-1, with D perhaps TRBD2 (6 bases). The CDR3 extends over 15 amino acids. CDR1 is LGHNA, CDR2 YSLEER, per germline. V lost 0 bases and J lost 5, with 11 bases in between. CDR3 DNA sequence: TGCGCCAGCAGCCAAGATAGCGGAGGGAACAATGAGCAGTTCTTC. Translated, it gives CASSQDSGGNNEQFF.

This rearrangement joins TRBV5-8 to TRBJ1-2; D is possibly TRBD1 (5 bases). This CDR3 spans 12 amino acids. The V gene lost 3 bases and the J gene lost 8 bases, with 11 bases spanning the gap. Germline CDR1 is SGHTS and CDR2 is YDEGEE. The CDR3 loop is CASSSGAWGYTF. DNA for the CDR3: TGTGCCAGCAGCTCCGGGGCTTGGGGCTACACCTTC.

The rearrangement joins TRBV10-1 to TRBJ2-5, with D unresolved. V was shortened by 0 bases and J by 4 bases, with 9 bases between the two germline ends. Germline V CDR1 and CDR2: WNHNN, SYGVQD (reference sequence). The length of the CDR3 is 14 residues. In DNA form, the CDR3 reads TGCGCCAGCAGTGAGTCGGCTAGGCGAGAGACCCAGTACTTC. Its translation: CASSESARRETQYF.

The J gene is TRBJ2-5, the V gene TRBV23-1; 7 nucleotides align to TRBD1. TRBV23-1 is known as an ORF, though its function is uncertain. Germline trimming cut 2 bases from V and 5 bases from J; bases unmatched to any gene: 5. The CDR3 runs 14 residues. For the CDR3, the DNA is TGCGCCAGCAGTCAAAGGGGACAGAAGGAGACCCAGTACTTC. This encodes CASSQRGQKETQYF.

This CDR3 reads CAISGTITDGGYTF. In DNA form, the CDR3 reads TGTGCCATCAGTGGAACCATAACGGACGGGGGCTACACCTTC. This rearrangement joins TRBV10-3 to TRBJ1-2; D not resolved. Trimming took 4 bases from V and 8 from J, leaving 17 bases between them. The CDR3 totals 14 residues. CDR1 is ENHRY and CDR2 is SYGVKD in the germline V gene.

This chain connects TRBV9 to TRBJ2-1; 11 positions match TRBD1. CDR1 is SGDLS and CDR2 is YYNGEE in the germline V gene. J lost 4 bases, V lost 4 bases, and 10 bases had no gene match. This CDR3 spans 17 amino acids. CDR3 DNA: TGTGCCAGCAGCTCGAACTCCGGGACAGGGGGTTACAATGAGCAGTTCTTC. Translating gives CASSSNSGTGGYNEQFF.

CDR3 protein: CASSYSAVNQPQHF. CDR3 coding DNA: TGTGCCAGCAGTTACTCGGCAGTTAATCAGCCCCAGCATTTT. The chain has TRBV6-5 and TRBJ1-5; no reliable D call. There are 14 residues in the CDR3. Germline V gene lookup returns CDR1 MNHEY and CDR2 SVGAGI. The germline V and J ends were trimmed by 0 bases and 4 bases, with 7 bases remaining between them.

CDR3 nucleotides: TGTGCCAGCAGTGGGGGGGGAAGGGGCAATCAGCCCCAGCATTTT. Protein sequence: CASSGGGRGNQPQHF. The V gene is TRBV2, the J gene TRBJ1-5; weak D call: TRBD1 (5 bases). CDR1 is SNHLY and CDR2 is FYNNEI in the germline V gene. This CDR3 has 15 amino acids. V lost 4 bases to trimming and J lost 2 bases, with 12 bases between them.

The rearrangement links TRBV7-6 to TRBJ1-1, with a possible D match to TRBD1 (5 bases). The V end was cut by 0 bases, the J end by 6 bases, with 8 bases between. CDR1 and CDR2 (germline): SGHVS, FNYEAQ. The CDR3 runs 13 residues. The CDR3 DNA follows: TGTGCCAGCAGCTTAGCGAAAGGGGCTGAAGCTTTCTTT. Translated, it gives CASSLAKGAEAFF. The full variable domain, in which reference TRBV7-6 and TRBJ1-1 provide the parts outside the CDR3, is GAGVSQSPRYKVTKRGQDVALRCDPISGHVSLYWYRQALGQGPEFLTYFNYEAQQDKSGLPNDRFSAERPEGSISTLTIQRTEQRDSAMYRCASSLAKGAEAFFGQGTRLTVV.

CDR3 sequence (DNA): TGTGCCAGCTCACCACCTTCCAGGGGCCTCTCCTACGAGCAGTACTTC. Amino acids: CASSPPSRGLSYEQYF. The rearrangement links TRBV18 to TRBJ2-7; D is possibly TRBD1 (6 bases). V gave up 0 bases and J gave up 0 bases, with 12 bases separating them. CDR3 size: 16 residues. Germline assignment: CDR1 KGHSH and CDR2 LQKENI.

Worth noting for this clone: This sample includes further DNA sequences coding for the same CDR3. This rearrangement joins TRBV7-9 to TRBJ2-7, with a tentative D call TRBD1 (6 bases). The length of the CDR3 is 14 residues. Germline loops: CDR1 SEHNR, CDR2 FQNEAQ (reference sequence). V lost 5 bases, J lost 2 bases, and 13 bases lay in between. The chain's CDR3 is CASSLGGQAYEQYF. In nucleotides, the CDR3 is TGTGCCAGCAGCCTAGGGGGACAAGCCTACGAGCAGTACTTC.

V and J are TRBV7-2 and TRBJ2-1; D remains unclear. Per the germline V gene, CDR1 is SGHTA and CDR2 is FQGNSA. CDR3 length equals 16 residues. The ends were cut back, 2 bases at V and 2 bases at J, with 13 bases in the middle. The CDR3 loop is CASSLFSLGTYNEQFF. The CDR3 DNA sequence: TGTGCCAGCAGCTTATTCTCCTTGGGCACCTACAATGAGCAGTTCTTC.